A selection of T cell receptor beta chains follows, all from one sample in a study of cytomegalovirus exposure and HLA in healthy donors. The data were produced by immunoSEQ multiplex PCR, yet TCRdb's version contains in-frame clones alone and is incomplete. This sample carries about 260,000 clones, around 65% of them seen once, and the ten largest clones take under 3%. Sequencing was done on a sample of PBMCs. Receptor source: a female donor in good health and CMV-seronegative. Both conserved end residues are part of each CDR3. Fields, in order: V gene, D gene, J gene, clone size, CDR3 DNA, CDR3 protein. A D gene is named only where the DNA matches it firmly. Rows give clone size only sometimes, using once, few, many, or a class for an expanded clone.

>TRBV2|TRBD2|TRBJ2-5|.
TGTGCCAGCTCGGTTTCTAGCGGGAGTCGGGAGACCCAGTACTTC
CASSVSSGSRETQYF
>TRBV29-1|.|TRBJ2-5|few
TGCAGCGTTGATCCGGGAACTGGGGAGACCCAGTACTTC
CSVDPGTGETQYF
>TRBV6-4|.|TRBJ2-4|.
TGTGCCAGCAGTGACTCGGTCGGGAGTACCATTCAGTACTTC
CASSDSVGSTIQYF
>TRBV11-3|.|TRBJ2-3|.
TGTGCCAGCAGCTTGGGGGCAGGCACAGATACGCAGTATTTT
CASSLGAGTDTQYF
>TRBV14|TRBD2|TRBJ2-1|.
TGTGCCAGCAGCCGTTACGGACTAGCGGGAGGGGTAAGGTACAATGAGCAGTTCTTC
CASSRYGLAGGVRYNEQFF
>TRBV6-5|TRBD2|TRBJ2-7|.
TGTGCCAGCGGGTGGCTAGCGGGGTACGAGCAGTACTTC
CASGWLAGYEQYF
>TRBV6-1|TRBD1|TRBJ2-1|.
TGTGCCAGCAACCCGACAGGGGGCGAGGGCAATGAGCAGTTCTTC
CASNPTGGEGNEQFF
>TRBV6-6|TRBD1|TRBJ1-3|few
TGTGCCAGCAGTCTACAGGGGGCTGGAAACACCATATATTTT
CASSLQGAGNTIYF
>TRBV6-6|TRBD1|TRBJ1-1|.
TGTGCCAGCACTCCCAGTGACAGGGCGAACACTGAAGCTTTCTTT
CASTPSDRANTEAFF
>TRBV20-1|.|TRBJ2-1|.
TGCAGTGCCCCTACCGGTAGTGAGCAGTTCTTC
CSAPTGSEQFF
>TRBV15|TRBD2|TRBJ2-7|.
TGTGCCACCAGCAAAGATTTGGGACTAGCTGAATACGAGCAGTACTTC
CATSKDLGLAEYEQYF
>TRBV9|.|TRBJ2-7|.
TGTGCCAGCAGCCCCCGGCCGGCGCCAGGCGAGCAGTACTTC
CASSPRPAPGEQYF
>TRBV6-5|TRBD1|TRBJ2-3|.
TGTGCCAGCAGTCCCGGACAGGGGACAGATACGCAGTATTTT
CASSPGQGTDTQYF
>TRBV27|TRBD1|TRBJ2-7|.
TGTGCCAGCAGGTCCGGGACAGGGACTTTCGAGCAGTACTTC
CASRSGTGTFEQYF
>TRBV2|.|TRBJ2-7|once
TGTGCCAGCAGCGGACAGGGAGGGTCCTACGAGCAGTACTTC
CASSGQGGSYEQYF
>TRBV19|TRBD1|TRBJ1-4|.
TGTGCCAGTAGTAAGGGACAGGGGTTTGAAAAACTGTTTTTT
CASSKGQGFEKLFF
>TRBV5-1|TRBD2|TRBJ2-1|.
TGCGCCAGCAGCCTCCGACTAGCGGGAGATCTGGGGAATGAGCAGTTCTTC
CASSLRLAGDLGNEQFF
>TRBV5-1|.|TRBJ2-7|.
TGCGCCAGCAGACGCGTGGGGGCGACCTACGAGCAGTACTTC
CASRRVGATYEQYF
>TRBV5-4|TRBD2|TRBJ2-1|.
TGTGCCAGCAGCTTTAGCGGGAGGCCCTACAATGAGCAGTTCTTC
CASSFSGRPYNEQFF
>TRBV13|.|TRBJ2-4|.
TGTGCCAGCAGCCCAGCGGGCGCAGGGAAGGGCAAAAACATTCAGTACTTC
CASSPAGAGKGKNIQYF
>TRBV2|.|TRBJ2-2|.
TGTGCCAGCAGTGAACTCAGGGGGAACACCGGGGAGCTGTTTTTT
CASSELRGNTGELFF
>TRBV5-8|.|TRBJ2-2|.
TGTGCCAGCACCCCTAGACTGATCCCCGGGGAGCTGTTTTTT
CASTPRLIPGELFF
>TRBV4-1|TRBD1|TRBJ2-5|.
TGCGCCAGCAGCCAAGGACAGGGAGTGAGGGAGACCCAGTACTTC
CASSQGQGVRETQYF
>TRBV19|TRBD1|TRBJ1-5|few
TGTGCCAGTAGTAGATCTGGGACAGGCAATCAGCCCCAGCATTTT
CASSRSGTGNQPQHF
>TRBV5-8|TRBD1|TRBJ2-1|.
TGTGCCAGCAGCCGGAGACAGGGCAGCGGCGCTGAGCAGTTCTTC
CASSRRQGSGAEQFF
>TRBV5-6|.|TRBJ1-1|few
TGTGCCAGCAGCCTCGCACGGAGTGAAGCTTTCTTT
CASSLARSEAFF
>TRBV27|.|TRBJ2-1|.
TGTGCCAGCAGTCAATACAATGAGCAGTTCTTC
CASSQYNEQFF
>TRBV28|.|TRBJ2-7|.
TGTGCCAGCAGTCACGGACAGATAAGCTACGAGCAGTACTTC
CASSHGQISYEQYF
>TRBV11-3|TRBD2|TRBJ2-5|.
TGTGCCAGCAGCCCGGGAATAGCGGGAGTAGGGGGGACCCAGTACTTC
CASSPGIAGVGGTQYF
>TRBV11-2|TRBD1|TRBJ2-7|.
TGTGCCAGCAGCCCCGCCGGGACAGGGATTTACGAGCAGTACTTC
CASSPAGTGIYEQYF
>TRBV14|TRBD1|TRBJ1-1|.
TGTGCCAGCAGCCCTTACCGGGGACAGGGAGGTGAGCGGAACGCTGAAGCTTTCTTT
CASSPYRGQGGERNAEAFF
>TRBV9|.|TRBJ2-3|.
TGTGCCAGCAGCGTCACAGGGCTGAATACGCAGTATTTT
CASSVTGLNTQYF
>TRBV6-4|TRBD1|TRBJ1-6|few
TGTGCCAGCAGTGAAGGACAGGGGAATTCACCCCTCCACTTT
CASSEGQGNSPLHF
>TRBV6-4|TRBD1|TRBJ2-5|.
TGTGCCAGCAGTGTGGACAGGGGGGAGACCCAGTACTTC
CASSVDRGETQYF
>TRBV25-1|TRBD1|TRBJ1-4|.
TGTGCCAGCAGTGAGAGGTGGGGGACAGGGGATGAAAAACTGTTTTTT
CASSERWGTGDEKLFF
>TRBV5-1|TRBD2|TRBJ2-2|.
TGCGCCAGCAGCGTGAGACTAGCGGGAGGGAATTCCGGGGAGCTGTTTTTT
CASSVRLAGGNSGELFF
>TRBV6-1|.|TRBJ1-4|once
TGTGCCAGCAGTGGGCACAGGGCCCCCTTTTATACAACTAATGAAAAACTGTTTTTT
CASSGHRAPFYTTNEKLFF
>TRBV30|TRBD1|TRBJ1-2|.
TGTGCCTCGCAAGGGACAGGGGGTGACTATGGCTACACCTTC
CASQGTGGDYGYTF
>TRBV6-4|.|TRBJ2-1|once
TGTGCCAGCAGTGACAATCCTAGAGGGGGTTACAATGAGCAGTTCTTC
CASSDNPRGGYNEQFF
>TRBV5-1|.|TRBJ1-5|.
TGCGCCAGCAGCTTTTCGGGGGACCCCAATCAGCCCCAGCATTTT
CASSFSGDPNQPQHF
>TRBV2|.|TRBJ1-3|.
TGTGCCAGCAGTGAAAGCCCGCCTTGGAACACCATATATTTT
CASSESPPWNTIYF
>TRBV21-1|.|TRBJ2-7|.
TGTGCCAGCAGCAAAAAGGGACCGACGGGAGCAAGGTACGAGCAGTACTTC
CASSKKGPTGARYEQYF
>TRBV5-4|TRBD2|TRBJ2-3|.
TGTGCCAGCAGCCCCGGGACTAGCGGCCGCACAGATACGCAGTATTTT
CASSPGTSGRTDTQYF
>TRBV6-1|.|TRBJ1-5|.
TGTGCCAGCAGTGGGGGAGAACTCGGAAATCAGCCCCAGCATTTT
CASSGGELGNQPQHF
>TRBV15|TRBD2|TRBJ2-7|.
TGTGCCACCAGCAGAGACCTCCCCACTAGCGGGTTTTCCTACGAGCAGTACTTC
CATSRDLPTSGFSYEQYF
>TRBV11-3|TRBD2|TRBJ2-1|.
TGTGCCAGCAGCTTTAGCGGGGACTCCTACAATGAGCAGTTCTTC
CASSFSGDSYNEQFF
>TRBV5-1|TRBD2|TRBJ2-1|.
TGCGCCAGCAGCTTGGAGAGGACTAGCGGGAGGAATGAGCAGTTCTTC
CASSLERTSGRNEQFF
>TRBV6-5|TRBD1|TRBJ1-2|.
TGTGCCACCGCAGACAGGGCCTTTTATGGCTACACCTTC
CATADRAFYGYTF
>TRBV15|TRBD2|TRBJ2-5|.
TGTGCCACCAGCACTTTAGCGGGCCCCACGGAAATTGAGACCCAGTACTTC
CATSTLAGPTEIETQYF
>TRBV28|TRBD1|TRBJ1-1|few
TGTGCCAGCAGTTTTCCGACGACAGGGGGACGACAAGCTTTCTTT
CASSFPTTGGRQAFF
>TRBV2|TRBD1|TRBJ1-4|.
TGTGCCAGCAGGGCTTCCAGACAGGGTCGGGCTAATGAAAAACTGTTTTTT
CASRASRQGRANEKLFF
>TRBV19|TRBD1|TRBJ1-1|.
TGTGCCAGTAGTATAGAAGGGGGAGACAGGGGGAAGACTGAAGCTTTCTTT
CASSIEGGDRGKTEAFF
>TRBV6-5|.|TRBJ2-3|.
TGTGCCAGCAGTGACAGGTTTCTGGATACGCAGTATTTT
CASSDRFLDTQYF
>TRBV7-9|TRBD1|TRBJ1-4|.
TGTGCCAGCAGCTTAGGACAGGGGGCTCTTAATGAAAAACTGTTTTTT
CASSLGQGALNEKLFF
>TRBV6-1|.|TRBJ1-3|.
TGTGCCAGCATCAACTCTGGAAACACCATATATTTT
CASINSGNTIYF
>TRBV5-1|.|TRBJ1-2|.
TGCGCCAGCAGCCAACAAACGAATAGACAGCTCTGGGATGGCTACACCTTC
CASSQQTNRQLWDGYTF
>TRBV11-2|TRBD1|TRBJ1-2|.
TGTGCCAGCAGAAAACCGGGACAGGGGTTTAAGGACTACTATGGCTACACCTTC
CASRKPGQGFKDYYGYTF
>TRBV7-9|.|TRBJ2-1|.
TGTGCCAGCAGCCTAACATCAATTGAGGAGAGTGAGCAGTTCTTC
CASSLTSIEESEQFF